The T cell receptor (beta chain) described here comes from a study of blood T cells in healthy people across ages. The wider study: Using template switching, researchers captured about one barcoded beta molecule for each two T cells. Study findings and constraints: Roughly linear declines in TCR beta diversity per million T cells occurred with age. PBMCs went unsorted, and a conclusive naive versus antigen-experienced comparison was therefore prevented.

With a J-beta primer mix and a sample-barcoded 5' primer, a second PCR ran roughly 6 to 11 cycles. Each cDNA molecule was tagged by a template-switch adaptor that had 12 random nucleotides. TCRdb used MiXCR to reprocess the 5' RACE reads, holding one entry per CDR3 protein. The sample holds fewer than 950,000 distinct CDR3 sequences; approximately 35% are singletons and the top ten take under 15%. Of note for this clonotype: Its cognate antigen is unknown.

Trimming shortened V by 4 bases and J by 5 bases, and 25 bases separated the two germline ends. From germline, CDR1 is SGHDN and CDR2 FVKESK. The CDR3 extends over 18 amino acids. Sequences were obtained from blood. V usage is TRBV14 and J usage is TRBJ2-3; D may be TRBD1 (6 bases). The receptor's source is a man aged 18 to 35 in good health. The CDR3 nucleotides are TGTGCCAGCAGCCCCCCGTCCGGGACACTTCTCTGGGGAGATACGCAGTATTTT. It translates to CASSPPSGTLLWGDTQYF.